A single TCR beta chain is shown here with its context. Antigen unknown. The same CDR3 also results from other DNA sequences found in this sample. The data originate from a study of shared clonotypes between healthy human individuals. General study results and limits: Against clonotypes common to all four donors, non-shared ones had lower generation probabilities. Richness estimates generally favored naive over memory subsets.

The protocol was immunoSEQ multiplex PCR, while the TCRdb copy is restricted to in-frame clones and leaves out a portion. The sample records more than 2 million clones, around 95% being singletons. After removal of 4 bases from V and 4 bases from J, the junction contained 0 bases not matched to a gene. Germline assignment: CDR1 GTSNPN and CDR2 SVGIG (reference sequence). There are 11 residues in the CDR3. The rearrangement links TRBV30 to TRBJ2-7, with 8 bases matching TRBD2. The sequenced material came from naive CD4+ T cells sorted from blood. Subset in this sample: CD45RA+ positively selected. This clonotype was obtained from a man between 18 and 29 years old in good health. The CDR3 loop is CAWTSGYEQYF. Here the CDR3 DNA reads TGTGCCTGGACTAGCGGGTACGAGCAGTACTTC.